Listed below are T cell receptor beta chains from one sample, sequenced in a study of cytomegalovirus exposure and HLA in healthy donors. Profiling relied on immunoSEQ multiplex PCR, and the TCRdb table lists in-frame clones only, not all of them. The table lists over 85,000 clones, just under 80% of them singletons. The sample was PBMCs. All receptors derive from a woman in her thirties or forties in good health and CMV-seronegative. The CDR3 runs from the conserved cysteine through the conserved F or W. Each record gives: CDR3 protein, V gene, D gene, J gene. A D gene is named only where the DNA matches it firmly.

CASSAGILSGNTIYF,TRBV19,-,TRBJ1-3
CASSLYSGGSYEQYF,TRBV5-1,TRBD2,TRBJ2-7
CATNRGASNEKLFF,TRBV15,TRBD1,TRBJ1-4
CASSRGSEDYEQYF,TRBV7-6,-,TRBJ2-7
CATLSSPGLAGGSVNEQFF,TRBV10-3,TRBD2,TRBJ2-1
CASSLEGSGYTF,TRBV11-1,-,TRBJ1-2
CASSVGLREVTEAFF,TRBV9,-,TRBJ1-1
CASTKGGSRGFEAFF,TRBV27,-,TRBJ1-1
CAFGGDRGTYGYTF,TRBV2,TRBD1,TRBJ1-2
CASSVAWGPGDFYGYTF,TRBV9,-,TRBJ1-2
CAWSERGEKLFF,TRBV30,-,TRBJ1-4
CASSWDSRRANYGYTF,TRBV28,TRBD1,TRBJ1-2
CASSRSEIGGYTF,TRBV19,-,TRBJ1-2
CASSTDRGTSPLHF,TRBV7-7,TRBD1,TRBJ1-6
CASSPWGAGELFF,TRBV6-5,-,TRBJ2-2
CASSPGGVAGYTDTQYF,TRBV28,TRBD2,TRBJ2-3